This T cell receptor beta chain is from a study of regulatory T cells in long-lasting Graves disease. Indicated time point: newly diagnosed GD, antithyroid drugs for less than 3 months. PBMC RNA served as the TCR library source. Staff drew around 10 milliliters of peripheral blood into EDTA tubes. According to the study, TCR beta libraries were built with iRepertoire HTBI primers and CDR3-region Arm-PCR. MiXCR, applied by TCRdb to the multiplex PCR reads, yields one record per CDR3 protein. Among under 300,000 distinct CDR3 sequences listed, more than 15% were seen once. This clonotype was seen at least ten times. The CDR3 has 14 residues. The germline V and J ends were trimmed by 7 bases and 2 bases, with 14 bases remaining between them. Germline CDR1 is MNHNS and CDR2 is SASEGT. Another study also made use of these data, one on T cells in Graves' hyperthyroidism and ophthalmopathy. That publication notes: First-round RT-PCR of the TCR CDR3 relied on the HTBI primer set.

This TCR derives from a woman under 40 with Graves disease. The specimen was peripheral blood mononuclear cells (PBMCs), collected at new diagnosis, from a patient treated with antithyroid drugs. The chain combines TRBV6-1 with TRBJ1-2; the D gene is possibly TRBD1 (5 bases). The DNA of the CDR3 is TGTGCCAGCACCGACAGTGTGTCGAACTATGGCTACACCTTC. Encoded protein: CASTDSVSNYGYTF.